The 13 T cell receptor beta chains below were found in one sample sequenced in a study of CD8+ T cells in alopecia areata. Investigators isolated RNA and reverse transcribed it into cDNA to act as the sequencing template. The protocol was immunoSEQ multiplex PCR, while the TCRdb copy is restricted to in-frame clones and leaves out a portion. The data show fewer than 250,000 clones, 35% to 40% seen once. Treatment specified: oral pan-JAK inhibitor, 5-10 mg twice daily. The material was CD4+ T cells sorted from blood, obtained between weeks 30 and 35, from a patient treated with tofacitinib. These receptors all stem from a human donor with alopecia areata.

Many counts were recorded for this clone. The chain carries TRBV6-5 and TRBJ2-1; D is possibly TRBD1 or TRBD2 (6 bases each). Trimming took 4 bases from V and 6 from J, leaving 13 bases between them. This CDR3 is built from 14 residues. The germline V gene has CDR1 MNHEY and CDR2 SVGAGI. CDR3 loop: CASSSPGGINEQFF. The CDR3 DNA reads as TGTGCCAGCAGTTCCCCCGGGGGCATCAATGAGCAGTTCTTC.

This clone has a handful of counts. V is TRBV2 and J is TRBJ2-1; possibly TRBD2 for D (5 bases). V lost 4 bases, J lost 4 bases, and 14 bases lay in between. CDR1 and CDR2 (germline): SNHLY, FYNNEI. CDR3 length: 15 residues. CDR3 amino acids: CASSGLSRGYNEQFF. DNA for the CDR3: TGTGCCAGCAGTGGGTTATCCAGAGGGTACAATGAGCAGTTCTTC.

This chain joins TRBV5-1 and TRBJ2-1; TRBD2 agrees at 10 bases. In germline, CDR1 is SGHRS, CDR2 YFSETQ. After removal of 4 bases from V and 5 bases from J, the junction contained 6 bases not matched to a gene. This CDR3 has 15 amino acids. The CDR3 loop reads CASSQLAGRHNEQFF. Written as DNA, the CDR3 is TGCGCCAGCAGCCAACTAGCGGGGAGACACAATGAGCAGTTCTTC.

This chain joins TRBV18 and TRBJ2-3; D not certain. Trimming cost V 5 bases and J 6 bases, with 12 bases left between them. The length of the CDR3 is 13 residues. CDR1 is KGHSH and CDR2 is LQKENI in the germline V gene. Written as DNA, the CDR3 is TGTGCCAGCTCAGAGCCTGGTGCGGATACGCAGTATTTT. This encodes CASSEPGADTQYF.

In this sample, this clone turned up a few times. The gene calls are TRBV15 and TRBJ2-2; possibly TRBD1 or TRBD2 for D (5 bases each). V was cut by 3 bases and J by 0 bases, with 23 bases left in between. This CDR3 has 20 residues. Germline loops: CDR1 LNHNV, CDR2 YYDKDF (reference sequence). This CDR3 reads CATSRYWDGRLITNTGELFF. DNA of the CDR3: TGTGCCACCAGCAGGTACTGGGACGGACGACTTATAACGAACACCGGGGAGCTGTTTTTT.

This clone was detected only a few times. This chain links TRBV29-1 with TRBJ1-2, with 7 nucleotides matching TRBD1. The V and J ends lost 4 bases and 4 bases, in that order; junction bases with no gene match: 6. The germline gives CDR1 SQVTM, CDR2 ANQGSEA. This CDR3 has 13 amino acids. CDR3 protein: CSVVSPGGYGYTF. The CDR3 DNA reads as TGCAGCGTTGTGAGCCCAGGGGGCTATGGCTACACCTTC.

There are a few counts of this clone. The V and J genes are TRBV7-9 and TRBJ2-1; D is unresolved. V was shortened by 1 base and J by 13 bases, with 11 bases between the two germline ends. This CDR3 region has 12 residues. Germline values: CDR1 SEHNR, CDR2 FQNEAQ (reference sequence). CDR3 DNA sequence: TGTGCCAGCAGCTTAGACGCGCTCCCTCAGTTCTTC. Translating gives CASSLDALPQFF.

This clone came up a few times. The rearrangement joins TRBV27 to TRBJ1-1; D not resolved. Germline CDR1 is MNHEY and CDR2 is SMNVEV (reference sequence). V was pared by 2 bases and J by 12 bases, with 16 bases between. This CDR3 is 13 amino acids long. The CDR3 nucleotides read TGTGCCAGCAGTTTAACTGAGGCCCGGAGGACTTTCTTT. It is translated as CASSLTEARRTFF.

This clone was counted between two and nine times. This chain joins TRBV29-1 and TRBJ1-4, with D possibly TRBD1 on 6 matching bases. This CDR3 comprises 15 residues. V lost 0 bases to trimming and J lost 7 bases, with 15 bases between them. In germline, CDR1 is SQVTM, CDR2 ANQGSEA. CDR3 residues: CSVEDLTGRGEKLFF. CDR3 in DNA: TGCAGCGTTGAAGATTTGACAGGTCGTGGTGAAAAACTGTTTTTT.

This clone has more than one count but fewer than ten. V usage is TRBV30 and J usage is TRBJ1-1, with 9 nucleotides matching TRBD1. CDR3 length equals 15 residues. Germline CDR1 and CDR2: GTSNPN and SVGIG (reference sequence). V lost 2 bases to trimming and J lost 0 bases; unmatched junction nucleotides: 4. The chain's CDR3 is CAWSRRDRVNTEAFF. CDR3 bases: TGTGCCTGGAGTCGGCGGGACAGGGTGAACACTGAAGCTTTCTTT.

Only one count was recorded for this clone. The chain couples TRBV7-3 to TRBJ2-7, with D perhaps TRBD1 or TRBD2 (5 bases each). The CDR3 is 13 amino acids. Germline CDR1 reads SGHTA; CDR2 reads FQGTGA. V was clipped by 3 bases and J by 5 bases, with 11 bases between them. CDR3 DNA: TGTGCCAGCAGCTTGAGGGGTGGTGACGAGCAGTACTTC. It codes for CASSLRGGDEQYF. Looking up the rest from reference TRBV7-3 and TRBJ2-7 gives the full variable domain: GAGVSQTPSNKVTEKGKYVELRCDPISGHTALYWYRQSLGQGPEFLIYFQGTGAADDSGLPNDRFFAVRPEGSVSTLKIQRTERGDSAVYLCASSLRGGDEQYFGPGTRLTVT.

This clone was counted a few times. The chain recombines TRBV29-1 with TRBJ1-1; TRBD1 agrees at 8 bases. The junction had 4 bases not matched to a gene; V was cut back by 8 bases and J by 5 bases. Germline values: CDR1 SQVTM, CDR2 ANQGSEA. CDR3 length: 11 residues. The CDR3 DNA reads as TGCAGCTTACGACAGGGGACTGAAGCTTTCTTT. Translation gives CSLRQGTEAFF.

This clone was observed many times. The chain has TRBV10-3 and TRBJ1-1; TRBD1 matches at 7 bases. Germline V gene data show CDR1 as ENHRY and CDR2 as SYGVKD. V lost 8 bases, J lost 1 base, and 4 bases stayed unmatched. The CDR3 runs to 13 residues. The DNA of the CDR3 is TGTGCCATCGGAAGACAGGGGAACACTGAAGCTTTCTTT. Its translation: CAIGRQGNTEAFF.